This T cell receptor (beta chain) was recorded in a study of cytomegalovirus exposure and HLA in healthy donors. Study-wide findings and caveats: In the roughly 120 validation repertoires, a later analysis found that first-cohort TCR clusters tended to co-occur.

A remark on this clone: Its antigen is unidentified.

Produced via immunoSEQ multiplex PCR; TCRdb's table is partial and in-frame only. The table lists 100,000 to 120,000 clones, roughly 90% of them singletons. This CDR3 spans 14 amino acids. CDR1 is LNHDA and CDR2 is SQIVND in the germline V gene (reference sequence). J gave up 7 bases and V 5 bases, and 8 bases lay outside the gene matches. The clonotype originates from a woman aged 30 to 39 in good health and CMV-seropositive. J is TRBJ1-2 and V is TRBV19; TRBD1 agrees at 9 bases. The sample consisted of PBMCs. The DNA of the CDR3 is TGTGCCAGTAGTCTCGACAGGGGGATGGGTGGCTACACCTTC. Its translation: CASSLDRGMGGYTF.